This T cell receptor beta chain was recovered during a study of blood T cell repertoires in COVID-19. Study-wide background: COVID-19 samples, acute and convalescent, were from the United States, Italy and Spain. PBMCs, B-cell-depleted T cells, or T cells were the source of the cDNA or gDNA that made up the material.

How the authors handled the data: Amplification of reference gene primers provided the estimated nucleated cell counts. The repertoire was sequenced with immunoSEQ multiplex PCR; TCRdb's copy has only in-frame clones and lacks some. The D gene and trimming were derived from the DNA, and the V and J assignments and clone size from that table. The data contain about 150,000 clones, 83% of them singletons. The CDR3 sequence is 15 residues long. The germline CDR1 and CDR2 sequences are ENHRY and SYGVKD. Trimming pared 3 bases from V and 0 bases from J, leaving 8 bases between. The sample consisted of peripheral blood. The sequence was obtained from a woman aged 55-70 years with COVID-19, enrolled during active disease. This rearrangement joins TRBV10-3 to TRBJ2-2, with D possibly matching TRBD2 (6 bases). DNA for the CDR3: TGTGCCATCAGTGACTCGGGAGCGAACACCGGGGAGCTGTTTTTT. Translating it yields CAISDSGANTGELFF.